A selection of T cell receptor beta chains follows, all from one sample in a study of blood T cells in healthy people across ages. TCRdb itself ran the 5' RACE reads through MiXCR, one entry per CDR3 protein. The sample carries about a million distinct CDR3 sequences, about 44% recorded once. The sample taken for sequencing was blood. The receptors were sampled from a man aged 30-40 years in good health. Both conserved end residues are part of each CDR3. The D gene is left open where the match is weak. Part of the rows lack a size; the others show once, few, many or a class for expanded clones.

V: TRBV7-8; size: NA; J: TRBJ2-7; D: NA; DNA: TGTGCCAGCAGCCCGATGACCTACGAGCAGTACTTC; CDR3: CASSPMTYEQYF
V: TRBV12-3/TRBV12-4; size: NA; J: TRBJ1-5; D: NA; DNA: TGTGCCAGCAGCTCATCATTGAGTCAGCCCCAGCATTTT; CDR3: CASSSSLSQPQHF
V: TRBV4-2; size: many; J: TRBJ2-3; D: NA; DNA: TGTGCCAGCAGCCAGGATCCAAGGGGGGGCGGTACAGATACGCAGTATTTT; CDR3: CASSQDPRGGGTDTQYF
V: TRBV27; size: NA; J: TRBJ2-7; D: TRBD2; DNA: TGTGCCAGCAGTTTTTACTCGGAGGGAGGGATTATCTACGAGCAGTACTTC; CDR3: CASSFYSEGGIIYEQYF
V: TRBV7-2; size: NA; J: TRBJ2-6; D: TRBD1; DNA: TGTGCCAGCAGCCTACGGGGACAGAGCTCTGGGGCCAACGTCCTGACTTTC; CDR3: CASSLRGQSSGANVLTF
V: TRBV7-8; size: few; J: TRBJ1-1; D: TRBD1; DNA: TGTGCCAGCAGCTTGCGGGACAGGGGGATGAACACTGAAGCTTTCTTT; CDR3: CASSLRDRGMNTEAFF
V: TRBV28; size: few; J: TRBJ1-6; D: TRBD1; DNA: TGTGCCAGCAGCCTGGGGACAGCGAGCTCCTATAATTCACCCCTCCACTTT; CDR3: CASSLGTASSYNSPLHF
V: TRBV28; size: NA; J: TRBJ1-4; D: TRBD1; DNA: TGTGCCAGCAGTTTGACAGGGGGGACTAATGAAAAACTGTTTTTT; CDR3: CASSLTGGTNEKLFF
V: TRBV27; size: once; J: TRBJ2-5; D: TRBD1; DNA: TGTGCCAGCAGTAACGAAGGACAGGTGGGAGAGACCCAGTACTTC; CDR3: CASSNEGQVGETQYF
V: TRBV7-2; size: few; J: TRBJ2-3; D: TRBD2; DNA: TGTGCCAGCAGCTCACCGGGACTAGTCACAGATACGCAGTATTTT; CDR3: CASSSPGLVTDTQYF
V: TRBV20-1; size: NA; J: TRBJ1-2; D: NA; DNA: TGCAGTGCTAGAAGATCGGACGGCTATGGCTACACCTTC; CDR3: CSARRSDGYGYTF
V: TRBV7-9; size: NA; J: TRBJ2-7; D: NA; DNA: TGTGCCAGCAGCGAAACCGCCCTCACGGGACAAGCCTACGAGCAGTACTTC; CDR3: CASSETALTGQAYEQYF
V: TRBV5-1; size: few; J: TRBJ2-5; D: NA; DNA: TGCGCCAGCAGCTTTTATTCGGTCGAGACCCAGTACTTC; CDR3: CASSFYSVETQYF
V: TRBV27; size: NA; J: TRBJ1-1; D: NA; DNA: TGTGCCAGCAGTTTCTTGGGGGCCCAAGCTTTCTTT; CDR3: CASSFLGAQAFF
V: TRBV3-1; size: NA; J: TRBJ1-1; D: TRBD1; DNA: TGTGCCAGCAGCCAAGGGACAGGGCTGAACACTGAAGCTTTCTTT; CDR3: CASSQGTGLNTEAFF
V: TRBV4-1; size: NA; J: TRBJ1-1; D: NA; DNA: TGCGCCAGCAGCCAAGTGGGGGTTGGGGGCCCCACTGAAGCTTTCTTT; CDR3: CASSQVGVGGPTEAFF
V: TRBV29-1; size: NA; J: TRBJ1-2; D: NA; DNA: TGCAGCGCCGTTTCCGGACAGTCGCCCTATGGCTACACCTTC; CDR3: CSAVSGQSPYGYTF
V: TRBV6-2/TRBV6-3; size: few; J: TRBJ1-5; D: NA; DNA: TGTGCCAGCCGTCAATTTAGAGGGCCCACCTACAATCAGCCCCAGCATTTT; CDR3: CASRQFRGPTYNQPQHF
V: TRBV10-3; size: once; J: TRBJ2-5; D: NA; DNA: TGTGCCATCAAGGGAGGGGGCGAAGAGACCCAGTACTTC; CDR3: CAIKGGGEETQYF
V: TRBV5-1; size: NA; J: TRBJ2-5; D: NA; DNA: TGCGCCAGCAATCCGGGACGGGGCGAAGAGACCCGGTACTTC; CDR3: CASNPGRGEETRYF
V: TRBV5-6; size: NA; J: TRBJ1-2; D: TRBD1; DNA: TGTGCCGGCAGCTCCCGGACAGGGAGCTATGGCTACACCTTC; CDR3: CAGSSRTGSYGYTF
V: TRBV4-2; size: few; J: TRBJ2-1; D: TRBD2; DNA: TGTGCCAGCAGCCAAGCGGGGGGGCCCCTCGGTGAGCAGTTCTTC; CDR3: CASSQAGGPLGEQFF
V: TRBV25-1; size: few; J: TRBJ2-6; D: NA; DNA: TGTGCCAGCAGTGAATATGAGGGGGGTGCCGGGGCCAACGTCCTGACTTTC; CDR3: CASSEYEGGAGANVLTF
V: TRBV5-1; size: NA; J: TRBJ1-2; D: NA; DNA: TGCGCCTCCTCTTCAGCCTATGGCTACACCTTC; CDR3: CASSSAYGYTF
V: TRBV30; size: few; J: TRBJ2-7; D: TRBD2; DNA: TGTGCCTGGAGTGCCCCGGGACTAGCGGGTTACGAGCAGTACTTC; CDR3: CAWSAPGLAGYEQYF
V: TRBV6-6; size: NA; J: TRBJ2-5; D: TRBD1; DNA: TGTGTCAGCAGTCCGGACAGGTTCCAAGAGACCCAGTACTTC; CDR3: CVSSPDRFQETQYF
V: TRBV5-1; size: NA; J: TRBJ2-7; D: NA; DNA: TGCGCCAGCAGCCCGGAGGTAGGGGACGAGCAGTACTTC; CDR3: CASSPEVGDEQYF
V: TRBV29-1; size: NA; J: TRBJ1-5; D: TRBD1; DNA: TGCAGCGTTGGGACAGGGAGAGATCAGCCCCAGCATTTT; CDR3: CSVGTGRDQPQHF
V: TRBV21-1; size: NA; J: TRBJ2-1; D: NA; DNA: TGTGCCAGCAGCAATGAAACTAGAGGCTCCTACAATGAGCAGTTCTTC; CDR3: CASSNETRGSYNEQFF
V: TRBV2; size: NA; J: TRBJ1-5; D: NA; DNA: TGTGCCAGCAGTGAAGAGCGGTCCGATCAGCCCCAGCATTTT; CDR3: CASSEERSDQPQHF
V: TRBV4-2; size: NA; J: TRBJ2-3; D: NA; DNA: TGTGCCAGCAGCCAAGATTTGGTTAGCTCCACAGATACGCAGTATTTT; CDR3: CASSQDLVSSTDTQYF
V: TRBV12-3/TRBV12-4; size: NA; J: TRBJ2-7; D: TRBD1; DNA: TGTGCCAGCAGTTTAGGACCGGGACAGGGTCCCTACGAGCAGTACTTC; CDR3: CASSLGPGQGPYEQYF
V: TRBV7-3; size: NA; J: TRBJ2-2; D: NA; DNA: TGTGCCAGCAGCTTACAGCCAGGGGCGCACACCGGGGAACTGTTTTTT; CDR3: CASSLQPGAHTGELFF
V: TRBV10-3; size: few; J: TRBJ2-7; D: TRBD1; DNA: TGTGCCATCAGACAGGGGGAAAGCGAGCAGTACTTC; CDR3: CAIRQGESEQYF
V: TRBV7-9; size: NA; J: TRBJ2-5; D: TRBD1; DNA: TGTGCCAGCAGCTTCGGACAGGGTGATCGGCAAGAGACCCAGTACTTC; CDR3: CASSFGQGDRQETQYF
V: TRBV28; size: few; J: TRBJ2-5; D: NA; DNA: TGTGCCAGCAGTTCCGACCGGCCGGACGAGACCCAGTACTTC; CDR3: CASSSDRPDETQYF
V: TRBV6-1; size: few; J: TRBJ2-3; D: TRBD2; DNA: TGTGCCAGCAGTGTGGGGCGGGGGTCAGATACGCAGTATTTT; CDR3: CASSVGRGSDTQYF
V: TRBV28; size: NA; J: TRBJ1-2; D: NA; DNA: TGTGCCAGCACGCCGGGTAACTATGGCTACACCTTC; CDR3: CASTPGNYGYTF
V: TRBV3-1; size: NA; J: TRBJ2-3; D: TRBD2; DNA: TGTGCCAGCAGCCAAGATAGAGCGGGGAGTTTGGATACGCAGTATTTT; CDR3: CASSQDRAGSLDTQYF
V: TRBV5-1; size: few; J: TRBJ1-5; D: NA; DNA: TGCGCCAGCAGCCCGGAGGGGGGCATTCAGCCCCAGCATTTT; CDR3: CASSPEGGIQPQHF
V: TRBV20-1; size: NA; J: TRBJ1-2; D: TRBD1; DNA: TGCAGTGCAGTGCAATTGGGACAGGGGGACTATGGCTACACCTTC; CDR3: CSAVQLGQGDYGYTF
V: TRBV30; size: NA; J: TRBJ1-2; D: TRBD1; DNA: TGTGCCTTTCAAGGACAGGCATATGGCTACACCTTC; CDR3: CAFQGQAYGYTF
V: TRBV20-1; size: NA; J: TRBJ2-2; D: TRBD2; DNA: TGCAGTGCTAGTTTTGGCCCTAGCGGGAGGGCCGACACCGGGGGGCTGTTTTTT; CDR3: CSASFGPSGRADTGGLFF
V: TRBV15; size: NA; J: TRBJ2-1; D: TRBD1; DNA: TGTGCCACCAGCAGAGTAGACAGGGCCGCCTACAATGAGCAGTTCTTC; CDR3: CATSRVDRAAYNEQFF